The T cell receptor (beta chain) described here comes from a study of cytomegalovirus exposure and HLA in healthy donors. Study-wide results and limits: Using a false discovery rate of 0.05, a later analysis showed that 16,951 TCR beta sequences were associated with HLA alleles.

PCR used 60 Vbeta primers and 13 Jbeta primers. Repertoires were generated with immunoSEQ multiplex PCR, while TCRdb's copy carries only in-frame clones and drops some. Of approximately 79,000 clones listed, 60% to 80% are singletons. With regard to this clone: The antigen is not known.

This sequence originates from a boy younger than 18 in good health and CMV-seronegative. Input material: PBMCs.

This CDR3 reads CASSVYRTPGNTIYF. CDR3 DNA sequence: TGTGCCAGCAGTGTATACAGGACCCCTGGAAACACCATATATTTT. J is TRBJ1-3 and V is TRBV6-1; D perhaps matches TRBD1 (5 bases). V lost 4 bases and J 2 bases, leaving 12 bases between the germline ends. The CDR3 has 15 residues. The germline V gene has CDR1 MNHNS and CDR2 SASEGT.